Shown below are 19 T cell receptor beta chains from a single sample sequenced in a study of blood T cell repertoires in COVID-19. Using immunoSEQ multiplex PCR, the repertoire was profiled, and TCRdb retains in-frame clones only, with some absent. This table has 350,000 to 400,000 clones, nearly 90% appearing once. The specimen sequenced was peripheral blood. These receptors originate from a man in his late teens or twenties with active or convalescent COVID-19.

The gene calls are TRBV6-2 or TRBV6-3 and TRBJ2-7; 7 bases are a match to TRBD2. This CDR3 spans 14 amino acids. Germline loops: CDR1 MNHEY, CDR2 SVGEGT. J lost 2 bases, V lost 5 bases, and 6 bases had no gene match. Written as DNA, the CDR3 is TGTGCCAGCAGTACTATCCGGGGGGCCTACGAGCAGTACTTC. This gives the protein CASSTIRGAYEQYF.

V usage is TRBV19 and J usage is TRBJ1-5; the match to TRBD1 covers 10 bases. After removal of 6 bases from V and 6 bases from J, the junction contained 5 bases not matched to a gene. This CDR3 spans 14 amino acids. CDR1 LNHDA and CDR2 SQIVND come from the germline V gene (reference sequence). CDR3 region: CASRMTGGRQPQHF. Here the CDR3 DNA reads TGTGCCAGTAGGATGACAGGGGGCCGTCAGCCCCAGCATTTT. Full variable domain (missing parts from reference TRBV19 and TRBJ1-5): DGGITQSPKYLFRKEGQNVTLSCEQNLNHDAMYWYRQDPGQGLRLIYYSQIVNDFQKGDIAEGYSVSREKKESFPLTVTSAQKNPTAFYLCASRMTGGRQPQHFGDGTRLSIL.

The J gene is TRBJ2-5, the V gene TRBV7-2; 8 bases line up with TRBD2. Germline V gene lookup returns CDR1 SGHTA and CDR2 FQGNSA. Trimming took 1 base from V and 4 from J; bases not matched to a gene: 11. The CDR3 covers 17 residues. Written as DNA, the CDR3 is TGTGCCAGCAGCTTAGGGACCGGGACTAGGGTACGAGAGACCCAGTACTTC. Protein: CASSLGTGTRVRETQYF.

This chain uses TRBV6-2 or TRBV6-3 with TRBJ2-3; D is perhaps TRBD1 (6 bases). Germline V CDR1 and CDR2: MNHEY, SVGEGT. Deletions cut 5 bases from V and 4 bases from J, with 10 bases between. The CDR3 consists of 13 residues. CDR3 in amino acids: CASSAQGSDTQYF. CDR3 coding DNA: TGTGCCAGCAGTGCACAGGGTTCAGATACGCAGTATTTT.

The rearrangement joins TRBV27 to TRBJ1-1; tentative D call: TRBD1 (6 bases). Germline CDR1 MNHEY, CDR2 SMNVEV (reference sequence). CDR3 length equals 17 residues. The ends were cut back, 7 bases at V and 0 bases at J, with 21 bases in the middle. The CDR3: CASTSLRQGWMNTEAFF. The CDR3 DNA follows: TGTGCCAGCACCTCTTTACGGCAGGGGTGGATGAACACTGAAGCTTTCTTT.

The count of this clone is one. J is TRBJ2-3 and V is TRBV7-2; TRBD2 is a possible D gene (6 bases). Looked up from germline, CDR1 is SGHTA and CDR2 is FQGNSA. The CDR3 sequence is 16 residues long. The V end lost 3 bases, the J end lost 0 bases, and 13 bases lay between the germline ends. The CDR3 DNA sequence: TGTGCCAGCAGCTTCCCTGCGGGGAAAAGCACAGATACGCAGTATTTT. This codes for CASSFPAGKSTDTQYF.

This rearrangement joins TRBV7-3 to TRBJ2-5; D is unclear. Germline assignment: CDR1 SGHTA and CDR2 FQGTGA. Trimming left V 3 bases short and J 4 bases short, with 9 bases between. The CDR3 consists of 13 residues. CDR3 in DNA: TGTGCCAGCAGCTTGGAGCTGGGAGAGACCCAGTACTTC. Its protein is CASSLELGETQYF.

This chain links TRBV7-3 with TRBJ1-1; D might be TRBD1 (5 bases). The ends were cut back, 3 bases at V and 5 bases at J, with 10 bases in the middle. The germline V gene encodes CDR1 SGHTA and CDR2 FQGTGA. This CDR3 has 13 residues. CDR3 amino acids: CASSLGGWTEAFF. The CDR3 DNA sequence: TGTGCCAGCAGCTTGGGGGGATGGACTGAAGCTTTCTTT. Together with reference TRBV7-3 and TRBJ1-1, the CDR3 gives the full variable domain: GAGVSQTPSNKVTEKGKYVELRCDPISGHTALYWYRQSLGQGPEFLIYFQGTGAADDSGLPNDRFFAVRPEGSVSTLKIQRTERGDSAVYLCASSLGGWTEAFFGQGTRLTVV.

This sequence joins TRBV4-2 and TRBJ2-3; 12 bases match TRBD2. The V gene's germline CDR1 is LGHNA and CDR2 YNFKEQ. The CDR3 totals 14 residues. V dropped 1 base and J dropped 13; count of bases not matched to a gene: 6. The CDR3 here is CASSQAPSGGEEYF. DNA for the CDR3: TGTGCCAGCAGCCAAGCCCCTAGCGGGGGGGAAGAGTATTTT.

The CDR3 region has the DNA TGTGCCAGCAGTGGACAGGTTATCTATGGCTACACCTTC. Amino acids: CASSGQVIYGYTF. The V and J genes are TRBV2 and TRBJ1-2; maybe TRBD1 (6 bases). The CDR3 covers 13 residues. V was clipped by 4 bases and J by 4 bases, with 10 bases between them. CDR1 is SNHLY, CDR2 FYNNEI, per germline.

Remarks on this clone: The same CDR3 is also encoded by other DNA sequences in this sample. V and J are TRBV28 and TRBJ1-1, with D unresolved. Deletions cut 7 bases from V and 2 bases from J, with 8 bases between. CDR1 MDHEN and CDR2 SYDVKM come from the germline V gene. This CDR3 spans 12 amino acids. CDR3 sequence (DNA): TGTGCCAGCATCACGGGAAACACTGAAGCTTTCTTT. It yields the protein CASITGNTEAFF.

The CDR3 nucleotides read TGTGCCACCAGTGATGTACTAGCGGGGAACTACAATGAGCAGTTCTTC. It encodes CATSDVLAGNYNEQFF. This chain uses TRBV24-1 with TRBJ2-1; 10 positions agree with TRBD2. The germline gives CDR1 KGHDR, CDR2 SFDVKD. The trim removed 3 bases at V and 3 bases at J, leaving 4 bases unmatched. The CDR3 is 16 amino acids.

The chain couples TRBV5-1 to TRBJ1-3, with D possibly being TRBD1 (5 bases). The V and J ends lost 1 base and 2 bases respectively, with 7 bases between them. The CDR3 has 14 amino acids. Germline V lookup: CDR1 SGHRS, CDR2 YFSETQ. This CDR3 reads CASSLPGTGNTIYF. In nucleotides, the CDR3 is TGCGCCAGCAGCTTGCCAGGGACTGGAAACACCATATATTTT. Full variable domain (remainder filled in from reference TRBV5-1 and TRBJ1-3): KAGVTQTPRYLIKTRGQQVTLSCSPISGHRSVSWYQQTPGQGLQFLFEYFSETQRNKGNFPGRFSGRQFSNSRSEMNVSTLELGDSALYLCASSLPGTGNTIYFGEGSWLTVV.

The chain uses TRBV14 and TRBJ2-5; 8 bases align to TRBD1. Germline values: CDR1 SGHDN, CDR2 FVKESK. Trimming took 4 bases from V and 2 from J; bases not matched to a gene: 18. This CDR3 is built from 19 residues. The CDR3 sequence is CASSRTGQGQTLIQETQYF. The DNA for the CDR3 is TGTGCCAGCAGCCGGACTGGACAGGGTCAAACCCTTATTCAAGAGACCCAGTACTTC.

This clone was counted a single time. For the CDR3, the DNA is TGTGCCAGCAGCCAAGATCTAGCGGGAACCACCGGGGAGCTGTTTTTT. It translates to CASSQDLAGTTGELFF. This chain uses TRBV4-2 with TRBJ2-2; TRBD2 matches 9 bases. This CDR3 has 16 residues. The V gene's germline CDR1 is LGHNA and CDR2 YNFKEQ. Trimming cost V 0 bases and J 4 bases; bases outside gene matches: 3.

This chain connects TRBV10-3 to TRBJ1-6; TRBD1 matches 8 bases. CDR3 length equals 15 residues. CDR1 and CDR2 from the germline V gene are ENHRY and SYGVKD. V lost 7 bases to trimming and J lost 6 bases; unmatched junction nucleotides: 8. CDR3: CAINDRGLFNSPLHF. The CDR3 DNA follows: TGTGCCATCAACGACAGGGGTCTGTTTAATTCACCCCTCCACTTT.

The J gene is TRBJ2-7, the V gene TRBV7-3, with TRBD1 matching over 9 bases. The CDR3 length is 14 residues. With 5 bases clipped from V and 6 bases from J, the junction kept 8 bases outside the gene matches. Germline CDR1 SGHTA, CDR2 FQGTGA. For the CDR3, the DNA is TGTGCCAGCAGCCCCGGGACAGGGACCCCCGAGCAGTACTTC. Protein: CASSPGTGTPEQYF.

This clone was observed once. The chain recombines TRBV10-3 with TRBJ1-2; no clear D gene. This CDR3 has 14 residues. With 2 bases removed from V and 4 bases from J, the gap between germline ends came to 11 bases. Looked up from germline, CDR1 is ENHRY and CDR2 is SYGVKD. In DNA form, the CDR3 reads TGTGCCATCAGTGAGAGGGAGGATCCCTATGGCTACACCTTC. Its protein is CAISEREDPYGYTF.

This chain links TRBV5-1 with TRBJ1-2; 7 bases are shared with TRBD1. CDR1 SGHRS and CDR2 YFSETQ come from the germline V gene. The V and J ends lost 3 bases and 2 bases, in that order; junction bases with no gene match: 7. This CDR3 comprises 15 residues. The CDR3, as DNA: TGCGCCAGCAGCTCTACAGGGGTGTCCAACTATGGCTACACCTTC. Translating gives CASSSTGVSNYGYTF.